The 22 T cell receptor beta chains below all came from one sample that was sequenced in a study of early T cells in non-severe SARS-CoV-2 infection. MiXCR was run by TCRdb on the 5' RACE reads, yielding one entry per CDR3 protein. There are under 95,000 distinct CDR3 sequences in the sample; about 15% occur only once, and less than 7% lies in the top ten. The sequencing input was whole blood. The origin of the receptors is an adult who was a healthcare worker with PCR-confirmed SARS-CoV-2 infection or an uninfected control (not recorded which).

The CDR3 is CASSRRETNSYNEQFF. The CDR3 nucleotides are TGTGCCAGCAGTCGACGGGAAACAAATTCCTACAATGAGCAGTTCTTC. The V call is TRBV6-2 or TRBV6-3, the J call TRBJ2-1, with D maybe TRBD2 (5 bases). Germline CDR1 is MNHEY and CDR2 is SVGEGT. The CDR3 is 16 amino acids. V gave up 5 bases and J gave up 1 base, with 15 bases separating them.

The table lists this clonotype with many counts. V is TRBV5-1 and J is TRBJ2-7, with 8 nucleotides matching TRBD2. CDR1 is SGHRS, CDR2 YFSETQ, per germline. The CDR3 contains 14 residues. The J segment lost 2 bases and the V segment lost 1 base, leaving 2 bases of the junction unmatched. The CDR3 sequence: CASSLSGGPYEQYF. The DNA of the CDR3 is TGCGCCAGCAGCTTGTCGGGAGGGCCCTACGAGCAGTACTTC.

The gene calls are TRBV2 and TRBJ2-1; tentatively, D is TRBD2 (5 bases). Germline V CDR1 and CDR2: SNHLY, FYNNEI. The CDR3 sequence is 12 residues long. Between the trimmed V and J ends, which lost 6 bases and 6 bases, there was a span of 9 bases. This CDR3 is CASSGIGNEQFF. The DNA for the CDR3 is TGTGCCAGCAGCGGGATCGGCAATGAGCAGTTCTTC. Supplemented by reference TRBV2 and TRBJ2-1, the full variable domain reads EPEVTQTPSHQVTQMGQEVILRCVPISNHLYFYWYRQILGQKVEFLVSFYNNEISEKSEIFDDQFSVERPDGSNFTLKIRSTKLEDSAMYFCASSGIGNEQFFGPGTRLTVL.

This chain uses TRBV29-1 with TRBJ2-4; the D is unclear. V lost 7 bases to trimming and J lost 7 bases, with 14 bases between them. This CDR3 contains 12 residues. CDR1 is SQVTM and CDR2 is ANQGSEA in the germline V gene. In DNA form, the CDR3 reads TGCAGCGCCGCAGAAGGGTTCAACATTCAGTACTTC. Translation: CSAAEGFNIQYF.

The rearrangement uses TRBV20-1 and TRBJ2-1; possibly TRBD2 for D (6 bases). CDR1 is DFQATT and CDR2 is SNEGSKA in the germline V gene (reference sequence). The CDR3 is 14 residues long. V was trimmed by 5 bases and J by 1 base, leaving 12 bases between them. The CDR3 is CSAPSAPSYNEQFF. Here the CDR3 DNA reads TGCAGTGCTCCTAGCGCCCCTTCCTACAATGAGCAGTTCTTC.

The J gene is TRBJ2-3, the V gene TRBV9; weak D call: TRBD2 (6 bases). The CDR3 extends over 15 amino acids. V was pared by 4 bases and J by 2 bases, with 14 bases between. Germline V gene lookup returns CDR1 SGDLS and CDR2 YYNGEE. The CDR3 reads CASSSMGGNTDTQYF. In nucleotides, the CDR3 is TGTGCCAGCAGCTCCATGGGCGGGAACACAGATACGCAGTATTTT.

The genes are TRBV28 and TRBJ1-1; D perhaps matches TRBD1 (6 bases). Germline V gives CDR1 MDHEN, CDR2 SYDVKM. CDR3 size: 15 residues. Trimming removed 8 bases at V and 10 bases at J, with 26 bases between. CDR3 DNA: TGTGCCAGCCCTCCACGTGGGGTGGGGGCCGGTGGAGCTTTCTTT. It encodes CASPPRGVGAGGAFF.

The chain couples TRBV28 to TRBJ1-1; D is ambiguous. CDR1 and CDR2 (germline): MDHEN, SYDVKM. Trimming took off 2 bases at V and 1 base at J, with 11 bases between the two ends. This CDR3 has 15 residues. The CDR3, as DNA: TGTGCCAGCAGTTTACAGCCCACATGGAACACTGAAGCTTTCTTT. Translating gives CASSLQPTWNTEAFF. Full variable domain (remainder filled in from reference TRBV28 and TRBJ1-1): DVKVTQSSRYLVKRTGEKVFLECVQDMDHENMFWYRQDPGLGLRLIYFSYDVKMKEKGDIPEGYSVSREKKERFSLILESASTNQTSMYLCASSLQPTWNTEAFFGQGTRLTVV.

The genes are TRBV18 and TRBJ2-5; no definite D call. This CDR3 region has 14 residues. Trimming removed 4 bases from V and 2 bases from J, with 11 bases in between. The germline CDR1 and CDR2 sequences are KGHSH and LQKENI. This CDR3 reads CASSQAASQETQYF. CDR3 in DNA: TGTGCCAGCTCACAAGCAGCGTCTCAAGAGACCCAGTACTTC.

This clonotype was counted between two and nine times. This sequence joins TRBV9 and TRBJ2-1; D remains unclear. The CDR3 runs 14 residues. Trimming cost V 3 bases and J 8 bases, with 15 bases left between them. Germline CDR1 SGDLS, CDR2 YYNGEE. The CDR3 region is CASSASPRRDEQFF. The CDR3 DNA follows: TGTGCCAGCAGCGCCTCTCCTCGCCGCGATGAGCAGTTCTTC.

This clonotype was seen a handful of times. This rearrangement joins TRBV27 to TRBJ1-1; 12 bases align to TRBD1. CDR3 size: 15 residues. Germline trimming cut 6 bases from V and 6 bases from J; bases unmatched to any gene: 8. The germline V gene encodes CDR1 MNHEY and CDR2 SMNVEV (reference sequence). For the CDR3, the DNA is TGTGCCAGCAGCTCCCGGGACAGGGGGCGCGCTGAAGCTTTCTTT. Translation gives CASSSRDRGRAEAFF.

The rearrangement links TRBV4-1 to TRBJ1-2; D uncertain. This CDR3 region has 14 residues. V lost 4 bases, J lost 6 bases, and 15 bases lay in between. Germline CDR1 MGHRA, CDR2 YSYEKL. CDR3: CASSLVGWEDGYTF. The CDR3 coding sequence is TGCGCCAGCAGCCTCGTCGGCTGGGAGGATGGCTACACCTTC.

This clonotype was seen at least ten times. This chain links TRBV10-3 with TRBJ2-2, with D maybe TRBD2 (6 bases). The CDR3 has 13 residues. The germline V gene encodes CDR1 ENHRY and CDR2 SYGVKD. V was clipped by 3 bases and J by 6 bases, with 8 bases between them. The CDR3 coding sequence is TGTGCCATCAGTGACCCGGGGGCCGGGGAGCTGTTTTTT. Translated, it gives CAISDPGAGELFF.

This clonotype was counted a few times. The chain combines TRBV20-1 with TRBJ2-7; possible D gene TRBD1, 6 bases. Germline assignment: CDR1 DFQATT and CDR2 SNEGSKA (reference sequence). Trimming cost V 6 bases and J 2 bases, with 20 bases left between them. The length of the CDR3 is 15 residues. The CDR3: CSALYTGTNPYEQYF. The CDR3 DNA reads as TGCAGTGCCCTATACACGGGGACAAACCCCTACGAGCAGTACTTC.

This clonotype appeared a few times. CDR3 coding DNA: TGCGCCAGCAGCTTGCGCGGACCTTACGAGCAGTACTTC. The encoded protein is CASSLRGPYEQYF. V usage is TRBV5-1 and J usage is TRBJ2-7; D remains unclear. Trimming removed 1 base at V and 4 bases at J, with 9 bases between. The CDR3 is made up of 13 amino acids. CDR1 SGHRS and CDR2 YFSETQ come from the germline V gene. The full variable domain, in which reference TRBV5-1 and TRBJ2-7 provide the parts outside the CDR3, is KAGVTQTPRYLIKTRGQQVTLSCSPISGHRSVSWYQQTPGQGLQFLFEYFSETQRNKGNFPGRFSGRQFSNSRSEMNVSTLELGDSALYLCASSLRGPYEQYFGPGTRLTVT.

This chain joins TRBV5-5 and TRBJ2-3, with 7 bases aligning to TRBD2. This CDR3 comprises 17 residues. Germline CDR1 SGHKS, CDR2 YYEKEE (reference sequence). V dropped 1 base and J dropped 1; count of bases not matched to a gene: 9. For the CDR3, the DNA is TGTGCCAGCAGCTTGTTGATCGGGAGGTACGGCACAGATACGCAGTATTTT. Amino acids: CASSLLIGRYGTDTQYF. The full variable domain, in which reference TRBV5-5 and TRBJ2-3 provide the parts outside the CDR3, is DAGVTQSPTHLIKTRGQQVTLRCSPISGHKSVSWYQQVLGQGPQFIFQYYEKEERGRGNFPDRFSARQFPNYSSELNVNALLLGDSALYLCASSLLIGRYGTDTQYFGPGTRLTVL.

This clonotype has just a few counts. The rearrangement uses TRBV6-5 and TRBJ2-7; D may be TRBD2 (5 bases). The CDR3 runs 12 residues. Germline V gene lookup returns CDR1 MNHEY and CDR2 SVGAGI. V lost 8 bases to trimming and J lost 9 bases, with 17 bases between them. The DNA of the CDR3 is TGTGCCAGCTCCCAGGACTCACGGGGGCAGTACTTC. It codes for CASSQDSRGQYF.

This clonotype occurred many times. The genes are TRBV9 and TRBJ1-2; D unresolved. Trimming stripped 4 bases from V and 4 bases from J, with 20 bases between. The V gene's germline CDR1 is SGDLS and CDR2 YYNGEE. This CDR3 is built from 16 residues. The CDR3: CASSLHPNGVSYGYTF. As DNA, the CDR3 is TGTGCCAGCAGCCTCCACCCCAACGGGGTTTCCTATGGCTACACCTTC.

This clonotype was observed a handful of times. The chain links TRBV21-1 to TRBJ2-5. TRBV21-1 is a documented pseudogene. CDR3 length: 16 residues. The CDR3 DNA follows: TGTGCCAGCAGCCCCAGGTCCATACGGCACCAAGAGACCCAGTACTTC. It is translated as CASSPRSIRHQETQYF.

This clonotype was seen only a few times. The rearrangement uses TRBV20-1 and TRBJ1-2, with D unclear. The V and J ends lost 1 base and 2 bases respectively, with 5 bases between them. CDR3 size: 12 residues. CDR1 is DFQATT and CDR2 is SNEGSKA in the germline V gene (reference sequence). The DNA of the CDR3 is TGCAGTGCTAGAGGGGAGAACTATGGCTACACCTTC. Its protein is CSARGENYGYTF.

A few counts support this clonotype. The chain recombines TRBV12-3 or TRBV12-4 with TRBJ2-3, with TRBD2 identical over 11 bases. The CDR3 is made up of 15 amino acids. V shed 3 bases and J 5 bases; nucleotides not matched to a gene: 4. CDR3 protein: CASSLTSGMVDTQYF. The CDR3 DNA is TGTGCCAGCAGTTTGACTAGCGGGATGGTAGATACGCAGTATTTT.

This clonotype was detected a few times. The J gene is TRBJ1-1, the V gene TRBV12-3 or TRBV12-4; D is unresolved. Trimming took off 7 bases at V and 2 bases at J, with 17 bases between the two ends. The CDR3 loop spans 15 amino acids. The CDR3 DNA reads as TGTGCCAGCACCATCCGGGAACGACTTAACACTGAAGCTTTCTTT. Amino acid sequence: CASTIRERLNTEAFF.